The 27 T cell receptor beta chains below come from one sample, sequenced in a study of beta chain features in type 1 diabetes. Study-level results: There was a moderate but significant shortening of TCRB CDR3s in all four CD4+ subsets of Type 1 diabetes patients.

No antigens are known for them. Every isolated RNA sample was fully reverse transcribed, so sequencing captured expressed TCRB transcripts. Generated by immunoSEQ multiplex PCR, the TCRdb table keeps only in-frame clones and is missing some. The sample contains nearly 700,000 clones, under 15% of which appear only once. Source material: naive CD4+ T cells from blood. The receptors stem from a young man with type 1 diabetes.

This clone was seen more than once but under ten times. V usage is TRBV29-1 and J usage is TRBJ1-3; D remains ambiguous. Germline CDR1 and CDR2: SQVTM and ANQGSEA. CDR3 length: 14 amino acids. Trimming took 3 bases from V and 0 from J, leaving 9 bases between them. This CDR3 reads CSVDPDISGNTIYF. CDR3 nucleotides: TGCAGCGTTGATCCGGATATCTCTGGAAACACCATATATTTT.

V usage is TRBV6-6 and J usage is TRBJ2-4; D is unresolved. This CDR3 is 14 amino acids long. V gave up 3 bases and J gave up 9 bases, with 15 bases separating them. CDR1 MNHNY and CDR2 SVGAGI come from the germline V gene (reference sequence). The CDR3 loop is CASSYQMRNGIQYF. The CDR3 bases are TGTGCCAGCAGTTATCAAATGCGGAATGGCATTCAGTACTTC.

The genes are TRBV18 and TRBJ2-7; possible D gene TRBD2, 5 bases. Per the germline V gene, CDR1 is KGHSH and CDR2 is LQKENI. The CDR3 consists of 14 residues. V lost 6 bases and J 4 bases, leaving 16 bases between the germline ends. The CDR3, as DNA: TGTGCCAGCTCCATCGACTTAGCGTCGTACGAGCAGTACTTC. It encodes CASSIDLASYEQYF.

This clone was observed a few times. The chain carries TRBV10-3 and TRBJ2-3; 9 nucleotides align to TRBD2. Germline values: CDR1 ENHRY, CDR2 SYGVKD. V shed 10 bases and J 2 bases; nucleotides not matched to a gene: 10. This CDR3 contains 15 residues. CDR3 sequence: CATADTSGFTDTQYF. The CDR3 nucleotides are TGTGCCACCGCCGATACTAGCGGGTTCACAGATACGCAGTATTTT.

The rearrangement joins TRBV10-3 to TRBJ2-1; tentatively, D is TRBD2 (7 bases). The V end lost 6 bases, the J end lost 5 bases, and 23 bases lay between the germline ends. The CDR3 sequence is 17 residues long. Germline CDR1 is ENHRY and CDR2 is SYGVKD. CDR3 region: CAIRDSLTVAGHNEQFF. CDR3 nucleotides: TGTGCCATCAGGGACAGCCTTACGGTAGCGGGCCACAATGAGCAGTTCTTC.

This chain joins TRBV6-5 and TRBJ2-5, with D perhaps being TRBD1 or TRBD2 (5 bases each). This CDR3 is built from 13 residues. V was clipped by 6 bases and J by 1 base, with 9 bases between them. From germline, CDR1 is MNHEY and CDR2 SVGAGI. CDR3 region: CASSRDRQETQYF. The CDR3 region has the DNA TGTGCCAGCAGCCGGGACCGCCAAGAGACCCAGTACTTC.

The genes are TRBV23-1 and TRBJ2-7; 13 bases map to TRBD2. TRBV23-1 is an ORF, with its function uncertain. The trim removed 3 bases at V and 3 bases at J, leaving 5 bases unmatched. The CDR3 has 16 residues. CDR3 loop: CASSHRLAGGLYEQYF. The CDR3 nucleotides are TGCGCCAGCAGTCACCGACTAGCGGGGGGCCTCTACGAGCAGTACTTC.

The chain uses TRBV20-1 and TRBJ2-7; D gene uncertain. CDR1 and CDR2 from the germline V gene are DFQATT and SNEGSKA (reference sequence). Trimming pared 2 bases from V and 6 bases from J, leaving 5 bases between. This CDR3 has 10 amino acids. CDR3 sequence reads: CSARKVEQYF. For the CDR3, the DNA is TGCAGTGCTAGAAAGGTCGAGCAGTACTTC.

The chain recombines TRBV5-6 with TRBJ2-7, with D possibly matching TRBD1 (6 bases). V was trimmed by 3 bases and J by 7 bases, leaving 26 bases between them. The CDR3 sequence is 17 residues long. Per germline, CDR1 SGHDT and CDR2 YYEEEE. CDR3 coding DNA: TGTGCCAGCAGCTCCTACGCCGGTTTCCGCCCAAGGGGGGAGCAGTACTTC. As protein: CASSSYAGFRPRGEQYF.

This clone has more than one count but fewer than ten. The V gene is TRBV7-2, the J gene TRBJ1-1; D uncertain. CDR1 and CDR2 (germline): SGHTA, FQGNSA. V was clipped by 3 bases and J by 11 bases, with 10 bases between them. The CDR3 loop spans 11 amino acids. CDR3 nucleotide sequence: TGTGCCAGCAGCTTTTATATGACGGCTTTCTTT. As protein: CASSFYMTAFF.

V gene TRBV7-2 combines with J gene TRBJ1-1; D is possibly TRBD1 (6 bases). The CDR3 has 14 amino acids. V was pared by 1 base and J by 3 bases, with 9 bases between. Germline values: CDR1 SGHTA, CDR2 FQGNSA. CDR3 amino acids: CASSLGAGDTEAFF. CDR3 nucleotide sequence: TGTGCCAGCAGCTTAGGTGCAGGGGACACTGAAGCTTTCTTT.

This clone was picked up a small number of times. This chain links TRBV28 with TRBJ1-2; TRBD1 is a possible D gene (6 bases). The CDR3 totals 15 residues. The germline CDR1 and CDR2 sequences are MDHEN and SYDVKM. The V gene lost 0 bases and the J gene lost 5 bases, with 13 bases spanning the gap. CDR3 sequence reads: CASSLWAGEGYGYTF. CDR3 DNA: TGTGCCAGCAGTTTATGGGCAGGGGAAGGGTATGGCTACACCTTC.

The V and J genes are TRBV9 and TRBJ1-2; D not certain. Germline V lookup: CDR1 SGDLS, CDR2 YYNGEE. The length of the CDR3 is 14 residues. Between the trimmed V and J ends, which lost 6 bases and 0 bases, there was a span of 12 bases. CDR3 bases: TGTGCCAGCAACGAGGCGGACTCTAACTATGGCTACACCTTC. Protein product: CASNEADSNYGYTF.

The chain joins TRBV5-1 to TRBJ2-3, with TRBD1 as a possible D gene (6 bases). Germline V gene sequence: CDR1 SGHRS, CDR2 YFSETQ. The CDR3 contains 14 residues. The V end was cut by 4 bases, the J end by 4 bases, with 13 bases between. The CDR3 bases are TGCGCCAGCAGCCCACCACAGGGCGCAGATACGCAGTATTTT. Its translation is CASSPPQGADTQYF.

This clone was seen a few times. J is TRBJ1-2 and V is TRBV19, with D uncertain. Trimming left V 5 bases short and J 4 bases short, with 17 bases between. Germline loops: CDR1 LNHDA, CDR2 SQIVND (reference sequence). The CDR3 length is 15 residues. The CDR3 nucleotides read TGTGCCAGTAGTTTACAGACGCCTACGGGCTATGGCTACACCTTC. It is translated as CASSLQTPTGYGYTF.

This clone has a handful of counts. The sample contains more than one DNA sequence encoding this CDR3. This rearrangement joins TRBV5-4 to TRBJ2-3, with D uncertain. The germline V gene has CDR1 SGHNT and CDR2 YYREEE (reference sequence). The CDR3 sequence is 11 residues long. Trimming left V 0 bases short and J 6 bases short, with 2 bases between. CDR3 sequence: CASSLADTQYF. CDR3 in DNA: TGTGCCAGCAGCTTGGCTGATACGCAGTATTTT.

CDR3 DNA sequence: TGCGCCAGCAGCCCCCGGACAGGGAGGGTCACTGAAGCTTTCTTT. As protein: CASSPRTGRVTEAFF. This chain connects TRBV4-1 to TRBJ1-1; TRBD1 aligns across 8 bases. Looked up from germline, CDR1 is MGHRA and CDR2 is YSYEKL. The CDR3 runs to 15 residues. V shed 4 bases and J 4 bases; nucleotides not matched to a gene: 8.

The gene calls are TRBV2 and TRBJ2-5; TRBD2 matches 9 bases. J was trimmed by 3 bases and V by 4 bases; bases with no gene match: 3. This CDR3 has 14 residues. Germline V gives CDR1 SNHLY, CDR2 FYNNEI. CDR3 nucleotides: TGTGCCAGCAGTGCTTGGACTAGCGAAGAGACCCAGTACTTC. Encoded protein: CASSAWTSEETQYF.

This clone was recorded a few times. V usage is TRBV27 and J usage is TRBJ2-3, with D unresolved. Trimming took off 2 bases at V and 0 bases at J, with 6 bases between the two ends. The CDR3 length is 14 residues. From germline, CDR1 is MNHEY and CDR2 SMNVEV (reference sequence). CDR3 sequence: CASSLVISTDTQYF. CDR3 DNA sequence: TGTGCCAGCAGTTTAGTGATAAGCACAGATACGCAGTATTTT.

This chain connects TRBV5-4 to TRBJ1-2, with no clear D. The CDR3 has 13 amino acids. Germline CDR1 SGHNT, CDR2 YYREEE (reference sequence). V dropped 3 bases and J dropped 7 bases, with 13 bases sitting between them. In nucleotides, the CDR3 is TGTGCCAGCAGCTCCAAGGGCCCAAGTGGCTACACCTTC. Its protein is CASSSKGPSGYTF.

As DNA, the CDR3 is TGTGCCAGCAGTGAATATCCCGGCGACACTGAAGCTTTCTTT. Protein sequence: CASSEYPGDTEAFF. This chain connects TRBV25-1 to TRBJ1-1; no reliable D call. Trimming left V 0 bases short and J 3 bases short, with 8 bases between. This CDR3 spans 14 amino acids. In germline, CDR1 is MGHDK, CDR2 SYGVNS. Full variable domain (rest looked up from reference TRBV25-1 and TRBJ1-1): EADIYQTPRYLVIGTGKKITLECSQTMGHDKMYWYQQDPGMELHLIHYSYGVNSTEKGDLSSESTVSRIRTEHFPLTLESARPSHTSQYLCASSEYPGDTEAFFGQGTRLTVV.

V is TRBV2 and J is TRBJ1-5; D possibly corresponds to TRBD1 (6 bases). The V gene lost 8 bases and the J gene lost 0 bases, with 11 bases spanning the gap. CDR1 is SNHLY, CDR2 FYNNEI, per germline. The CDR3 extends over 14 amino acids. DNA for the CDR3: TGTGCCAGCCAGGGGATTTTTAGCAATCAGCCCCAGCATTTT. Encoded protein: CASQGIFSNQPQHF.

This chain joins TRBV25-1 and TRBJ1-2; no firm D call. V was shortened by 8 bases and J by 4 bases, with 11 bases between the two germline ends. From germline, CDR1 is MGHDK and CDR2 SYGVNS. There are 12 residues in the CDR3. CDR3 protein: CASGVAGYGYTF. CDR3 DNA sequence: TGTGCCAGCGGCGTGGCTGGCTATGGCTACACCTTC.

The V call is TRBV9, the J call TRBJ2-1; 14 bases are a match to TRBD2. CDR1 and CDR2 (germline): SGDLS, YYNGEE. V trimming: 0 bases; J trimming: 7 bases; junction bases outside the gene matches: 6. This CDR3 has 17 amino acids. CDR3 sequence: CASSVATGLAGGNEQFF. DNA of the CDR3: TGTGCCAGCAGCGTAGCTACAGGACTAGCGGGGGGTAATGAGCAGTTCTTC.

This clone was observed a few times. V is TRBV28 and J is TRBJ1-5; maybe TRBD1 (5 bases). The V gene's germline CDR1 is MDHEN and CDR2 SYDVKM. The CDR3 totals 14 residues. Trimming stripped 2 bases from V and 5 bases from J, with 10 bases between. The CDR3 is CASSLGASDQPQHF. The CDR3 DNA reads TGTGCCAGCAGTTTAGGGGCCTCCGATCAGCCCCAGCATTTT.

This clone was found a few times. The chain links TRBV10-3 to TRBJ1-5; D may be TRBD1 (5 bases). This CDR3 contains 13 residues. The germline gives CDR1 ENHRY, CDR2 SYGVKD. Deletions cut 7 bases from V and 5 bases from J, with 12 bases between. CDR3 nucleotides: TGTGCCATCACCGGGGACCGAGATCAGCCCCAGCATTTT. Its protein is CAITGDRDQPQHF.

CDR3 amino acids: CATKTSGGPPDTQYF. The CDR3 DNA reads as TGTGCCACCAAGACTAGCGGGGGCCCCCCAGATACGCAGTATTTT. The genes are TRBV7-2 and TRBJ2-3; TRBD2 matches 12 bases. Trimming took 10 bases from V and 4 from J; bases not matched to a gene: 9. Germline-derived CDR1 and CDR2 are SGHTA and FQGNSA. The CDR3 is made up of 15 amino acids.